The 22 T cell receptor beta chains presented below share a single source sample, sequenced in a study of blood T cell repertoires in COVID-19. Sequenced by immunoSEQ multiplex PCR; TCRdb stores in-frame clones only, minus some. The sample shows under 250,000 clones, roughly 87% of them seen only once. Sequences were obtained from PBMCs or T cells enriched from blood (not recorded which). The source of these receptors is a woman in her thirties with acute COVID-19.

This chain connects TRBV11-2 to TRBJ1-3; unclear D gene. The germline V and J ends were trimmed by 7 bases and 7 bases, with 17 bases remaining between them. This CDR3 has 14 amino acids. Germline-derived CDR1 and CDR2 are SGHAT and FQNNGV. The CDR3 DNA sequence: TGTGCCAGCACCGAAATGACTCTGAGGAACACCATATATTTT. It encodes CASTEMTLRNTIYF.

The chain recombines TRBV12-5 with TRBJ2-7; D perhaps matches TRBD1 (6 bases). CDR3 size: 13 residues. Per the germline V gene, CDR1 is LGHNT and CDR2 is FRNRAP. Trimming shortened V by 5 bases and J by 1 base, and 9 bases separated the two germline ends. The CDR3, as DNA: TGTGCTAGTGGTGCCGGGACATCCTACGAGCAGTACTTC. Protein: CASGAGTSYEQYF.

The chain combines TRBV3-1 (or the pseudogene TRBV3-2) with TRBJ1-5; D possibly corresponds to TRBD1 (6 bases). This CDR3 has 14 residues. V lost 7 bases and J lost 1, with 11 bases in between. Germline lookup yields CDR1 LGHDT and CDR2 YNNKEL (reference sequence). The CDR3 sequence: CASTLQGSNQPQHF. CDR3 nucleotides: TGTGCCAGCACCTTACAGGGAAGCAATCAGCCCCAGCATTTT.

The chain recombines TRBV15 with TRBJ1-3; D is possibly TRBD1 (5 bases). The V gene's germline CDR1 is LNHNV and CDR2 YYDKDF (reference sequence). V dropped 0 bases and J dropped 1 base, with 10 bases sitting between them. CDR3 length equals 16 residues. The CDR3 is CATSREQAISGNTIYF. CDR3 DNA: TGTGCCACCAGCAGAGAACAGGCTATATCTGGAAACACCATATATTTT.

V gene TRBV7-8 combines with J gene TRBJ2-5; D is uncertain. This CDR3 comprises 13 residues. The V gene lost 1 base and the J gene lost 5 bases, with 8 bases spanning the gap. The germline V gene has CDR1 SGHVS and CDR2 FQNEAQ. CDR3 sequence (DNA): TGTGCCAGCAGCTTAGGGGCTTTGGAGACCCAGTACTTC. This encodes CASSLGALETQYF.

The chain has TRBV12-3 or TRBV12-4 and TRBJ1-3; tentative D call: TRBD1 (5 bases). The V end lost 10 bases, the J end lost 3 bases, and 10 bases lay between the germline ends. CDR3 length: 12 residues. Here the CDR3 reads CAIGTDGNTIYF. The CDR3 bases are TGTGCCATCGGGACTGATGGAAACACCATATATTTT.

CDR3 in amino acids: CASSYARDRSYEQYF. CDR3 nucleotides: TGTGCCAGCAGTTACGCCCGGGACAGGTCCTACGAGCAGTACTTC. The chain links TRBV6-5 to TRBJ2-7, with 8 bases identical to TRBD1. The CDR3 has 15 residues. With 2 bases clipped from V and 1 base from J, the junction kept 4 bases outside the gene matches. Looked up from germline, CDR1 is MNHEY and CDR2 is SVGAGI.

This clone was seen a single time. The chain recombines TRBV7-2 with TRBJ1-2; D possibly corresponds to TRBD1 (6 bases). Germline CDR1 is SGHTA and CDR2 is FQGNSA. The CDR3 is 15 amino acids. V gave up 4 bases and J gave up 7 bases, with 19 bases separating them. This CDR3 is CASSSYRVTGGGYTF. CDR3 DNA: TGTGCCAGCAGCTCATACAGGGTAACAGGAGGTGGCTACACCTTC.

This chain joins TRBV6-2 or TRBV6-3 and TRBJ1-1; TRBD1 is a possible D gene (6 bases). The CDR3 contains 16 residues. V was pared by 4 bases and J by 5 bases, with 20 bases between. Germline V gives CDR1 MNHEY, CDR2 SVGEGT. Written as DNA, the CDR3 is TGTGCCAGCAGTTGGGCAGGGGACGGAGTTTCTACTGAAGCTTTCTTT. This sequence encodes CASSWAGDGVSTEAFF.

The V and J genes are TRBV3-1 (or the pseudogene TRBV3-2) and TRBJ1-1, with D perhaps matching TRBD1 (5 bases). V dropped 3 bases and J dropped 4 bases, with 24 bases sitting between them. The germline gives CDR1 LGHDT, CDR2 YNNKEL (reference sequence). CDR3 length: 18 residues. CDR3 sequence reads: CASSHSTGTPKVGTEAFF. The CDR3 DNA sequence: TGTGCCAGCAGCCACTCTACCGGGACTCCCAAGGTGGGCACTGAAGCTTTCTTT.

This chain uses TRBV7-8 with TRBJ1-2; 7 bases line up with TRBD1. Trimming at V came to 7 bases and at J to 2 bases, leaving 10 bases not matched to a gene. The germline V gene encodes CDR1 SGHVS and CDR2 FQNEAQ. CDR3 length: 15 residues. In DNA, the CDR3 is TGTGCCAGCACCCGGGGCAGGGGGAAAAACTATGGCTACACCTTC. Its translation: CASTRGRGKNYGYTF.

In its sample, this clone was seen a few times. This sequence joins TRBV27 and TRBJ1-6; 7 positions match TRBD1. Unmatched junction bases numbered 9, after V lost 7 bases and J lost 9 bases. From germline, CDR1 is MNHEY and CDR2 SMNVEV (reference sequence). This CDR3 is 14 amino acids long. The CDR3 spells CASTRTGVVSPLHF. The CDR3 DNA reads as TGTGCCAGCACCCGAACAGGGGTGGTTTCACCCCTCCACTTT.

This clone occurred once. The chain links TRBV7-9 to TRBJ1-3; D is undetermined. V lost 1 base and J lost 4, with 11 bases in between. Germline values: CDR1 SEHNR, CDR2 FQNEAQ (reference sequence). CDR3 length: 15 residues. CDR3 sequence (DNA): TGTGCCAGCAGCTTAGGACGCGGGAAGGGAAACACCATATATTTT. It is translated as CASSLGRGKGNTIYF. Using reference TRBV7-9 and TRBJ1-3 for the parts outside the CDR3, the full variable domain is DTGVSQNPRHKITKRGQNVTFRCDPISEHNRLYWYRQTLGQGPEFLTYFQNEAQLEKSRLLSDRFSAERPKGSFSTLEIQRTEQGDSAMYLCASSLGRGKGNTIYFGEGSWLTVV.

The chain links TRBV3-1 (or the pseudogene TRBV3-2) to TRBJ2-2; 8 positions agree with TRBD2. After removal of 1 base from V and 5 bases from J, the junction contained 9 bases not matched to a gene. Germline V lookup: CDR1 LGHDT, CDR2 YNNKEL (reference sequence). The CDR3 is 17 residues long. The CDR3 spells CASSQASGGFSTGELFF. The CDR3 DNA reads TGTGCCAGCAGCCAAGCCAGCGGGGGATTTTCGACCGGGGAGCTGTTTTTT.

This clone was recorded only once. V gene TRBV27 combines with J gene TRBJ1-4; 10 nucleotides agree with TRBD1. This CDR3 has 15 residues. Germline CDR1 is MNHEY and CDR2 is SMNVEV (reference sequence). Trimming took 5 bases from V and 8 from J; bases not matched to a gene: 8. CDR3 protein: CASSLDRGKGEKLFF. CDR3 bases: TGTGCCAGCAGTCTGGACAGGGGGAAGGGGGAAAAACTGTTTTTT. Full variable domain (outside the CDR3, taken from reference TRBV27 and TRBJ1-4): EAQVTQNPRYLITVTGKKLTVTCSQNMNHEYMSWYRQDPGLGLRQIYYSMNVEVTDKGDVPEGYKVSRKEKRNFPLILESPSPNQTSLYFCASSLDRGKGEKLFFGSGTQLSVL.

This clone was seen a single time. This rearrangement joins TRBV18 to TRBJ2-1, with 9 bases that match TRBD2. The CDR3 covers 15 residues. Germline assignment: CDR1 KGHSH and CDR2 LQKENI. J gave up 3 bases and V 2 bases, and 2 bases lay outside the gene matches. The CDR3 nucleotides read TGTGCCAGCTCACCAAAGACTAGCGGCTACAATGAGCAGTTCTTC. Protein sequence: CASSPKTSGYNEQFF.

The rearrangement links TRBV6-2 or TRBV6-3 to TRBJ2-7; D is unresolved. The CDR3 loop spans 12 amino acids. Germline values: CDR1 MNHEY, CDR2 SVGEGT. Trimming removed 3 bases from V and 6 bases from J, with 9 bases in between. The CDR3 spells CASSYHPLEQYF. The CDR3 nucleotides read TGTGCCAGCAGTTATCACCCACTCGAGCAGTACTTC.

The CDR3 protein is CASGTTANYGYTF. Here the CDR3 DNA reads TGCGCCAGCGGAACGACAGCTAACTATGGCTACACCTTC. V and J are TRBV4-3 and TRBJ1-2, with D possibly being TRBD1 (5 bases). Trimming stripped 8 bases from V and 0 bases from J, with 10 bases between. The CDR3 totals 13 residues. Germline loops: CDR1 LGHNA, CDR2 YSLEER.

This chain connects TRBV11-3 to TRBJ2-4; 7 bases match TRBD2. Germline V gene sequence: CDR1 SGHNT, CDR2 YENEEA. The CDR3 length is 13 residues. J gave up 6 bases and V 4 bases, and 3 bases lay outside the gene matches. CDR3 in amino acids: CASSSGGGNIQYF. CDR3 sequence (DNA): TGTGCCAGCAGCTCGGGGGGTGGAAACATTCAGTACTTC.

Here the CDR3 DNA reads TGTGCCAGCAGCCGACTAGCGGGGGGGAACACCGGGGAGCTGTTTTTT. This sequence encodes CASSRLAGGNTGELFF. V and J are TRBV7-8 and TRBJ2-2; 13 bases match TRBD2. This CDR3 is 16 amino acids long. Germline loops: CDR1 SGHVS, CDR2 FQNEAQ. After removal of 5 bases from V and 1 base from J, the junction contained 1 base not matched to a gene. Combining the CDR3 with reference TRBV7-8 and TRBJ2-2 gives the whole variable domain GAGVSQSPRYKVAKRGQDVALRCDPISGHVSLFWYQQALGQGPEFLTYFQNEAQLDKSGLPSDRFFAERPEGSVSTLKIQRTQQEDSAVYLCASSRLAGGNTGELFFGEGSRLTVL.

As for this clone: In the same sample, other DNA sequences code for this CDR3. The rearrangement joins TRBV20-1 to TRBJ2-7, with a weak D call TRBD1 (5 bases). CDR1 is DFQATT, CDR2 SNEGSKA, per germline (reference sequence). The CDR3 covers 11 residues. V was pared by 3 bases and J by 2 bases, with 5 bases between. The CDR3: CSARTAYEQYF. The CDR3 DNA reads as TGCAGTGCTAGGACAGCCTACGAGCAGTACTTC.

This clone appeared once. The chain is built from TRBV18 and TRBJ2-7; TRBD1 matches at 10 bases. The CDR3 covers 13 residues. With 8 bases clipped from V and 6 bases from J, the junction kept 7 bases outside the gene matches. CDR1 and CDR2 from the germline V gene are KGHSH and LQKENI. CDR3 sequence: CASRRDRGGEQYF. The CDR3 coding sequence is TGTGCCAGCCGCCGGGACAGGGGAGGCGAGCAGTACTTC.